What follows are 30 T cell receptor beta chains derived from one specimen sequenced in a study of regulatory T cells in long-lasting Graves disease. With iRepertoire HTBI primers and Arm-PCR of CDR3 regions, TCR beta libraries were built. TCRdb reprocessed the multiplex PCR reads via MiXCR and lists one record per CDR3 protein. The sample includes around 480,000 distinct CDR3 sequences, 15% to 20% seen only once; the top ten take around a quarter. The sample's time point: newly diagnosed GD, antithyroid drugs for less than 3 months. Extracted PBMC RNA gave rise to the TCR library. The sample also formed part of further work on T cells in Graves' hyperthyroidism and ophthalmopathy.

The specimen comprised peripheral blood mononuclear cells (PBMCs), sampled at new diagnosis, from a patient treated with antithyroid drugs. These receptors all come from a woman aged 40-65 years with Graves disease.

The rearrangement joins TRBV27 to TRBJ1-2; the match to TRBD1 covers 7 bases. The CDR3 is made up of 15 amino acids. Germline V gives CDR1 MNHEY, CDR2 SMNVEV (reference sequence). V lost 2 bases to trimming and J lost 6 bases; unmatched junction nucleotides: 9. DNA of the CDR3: TGTGCCAGCAGTTTAACGGGACAGAAGATTAATGGCTACACCTTC. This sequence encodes CASSLTGQKINGYTF.

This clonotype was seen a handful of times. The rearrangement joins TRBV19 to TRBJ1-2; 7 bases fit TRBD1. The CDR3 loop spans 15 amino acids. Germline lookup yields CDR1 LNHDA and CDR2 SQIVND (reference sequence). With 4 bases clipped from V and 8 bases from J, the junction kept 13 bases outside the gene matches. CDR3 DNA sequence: TGTGCCAGTAGTAGTGGACAGGCTCAATGGTGGGGCTACACCTTC. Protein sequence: CASSSGQAQWWGYTF.

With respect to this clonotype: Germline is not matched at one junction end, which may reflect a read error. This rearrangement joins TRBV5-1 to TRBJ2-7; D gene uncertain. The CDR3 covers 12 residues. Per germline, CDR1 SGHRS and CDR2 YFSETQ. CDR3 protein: CASSLAEGTPRF. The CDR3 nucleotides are TGCGCCAGCAGCTTGGCCGAAGGAACACCCCGGTTC.

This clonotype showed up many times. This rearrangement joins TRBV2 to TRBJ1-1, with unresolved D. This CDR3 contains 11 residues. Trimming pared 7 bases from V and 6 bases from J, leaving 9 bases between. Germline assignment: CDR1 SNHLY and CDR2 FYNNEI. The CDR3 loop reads CASTLNAEAFF. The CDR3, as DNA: TGTGCCAGCACCCTAAATGCTGAAGCTTTCTTT.

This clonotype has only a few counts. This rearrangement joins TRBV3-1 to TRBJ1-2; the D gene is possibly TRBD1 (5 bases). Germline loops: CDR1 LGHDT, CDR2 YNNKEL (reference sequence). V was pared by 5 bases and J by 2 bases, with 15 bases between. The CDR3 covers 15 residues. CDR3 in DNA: TGTGCCAGCAGCACCCGGGACCTGATGAACTATGGCTACACCTTC. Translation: CASSTRDLMNYGYTF.

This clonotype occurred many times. The CDR3 region is CASSQPPGTRSGSNYGYTF. As DNA, the CDR3 is TGTGCCAGCAGCCAACCGCCCGGGACACGAAGTGGTTCTAACTATGGCTACACCTTC. This chain connects TRBV3-1 to TRBJ1-2, with D maybe TRBD1 (6 bases). The CDR3 consists of 19 residues. V dropped 2 bases and J dropped 0 bases, with 22 bases sitting between them. Germline V CDR1 and CDR2: LGHDT, YNNKEL (reference sequence). Full variable domain (outside the CDR3, taken from reference TRBV3-1 and TRBJ1-2): DTAVSQTPKYLVTQMGNDKSIKCEQNLGHDTMYWYKQDSKKFLKIMFSYNNKELIINETVPNRFSPKSPDKAHLNLHINSLELGDSAVYFCASSQPPGTRSGSNYGYTFGSGTRLTVV.

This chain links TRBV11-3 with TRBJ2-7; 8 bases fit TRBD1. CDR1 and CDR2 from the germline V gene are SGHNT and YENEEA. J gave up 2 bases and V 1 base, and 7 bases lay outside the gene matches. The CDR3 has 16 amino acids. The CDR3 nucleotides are TGTGCCAGCAGCTTAGGCGCCGGGACAGGTACCTACGAGCAGTACTTC. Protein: CASSLGAGTGTYEQYF.

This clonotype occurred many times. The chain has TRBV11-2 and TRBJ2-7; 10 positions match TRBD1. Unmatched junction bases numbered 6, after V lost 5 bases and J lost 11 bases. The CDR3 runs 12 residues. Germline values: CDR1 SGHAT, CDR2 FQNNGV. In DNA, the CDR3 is TGTGCCAGCAGCACTGGACAGGGGGAGGAGTACTTC. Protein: CASSTGQGEEYF.

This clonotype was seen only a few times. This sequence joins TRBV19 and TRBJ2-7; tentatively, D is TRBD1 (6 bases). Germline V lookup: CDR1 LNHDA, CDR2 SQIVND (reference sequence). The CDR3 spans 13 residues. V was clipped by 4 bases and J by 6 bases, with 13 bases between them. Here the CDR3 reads CASSNGQGSEQYF. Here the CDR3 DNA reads TGTGCCAGTAGTAACGGGCAGGGGTCCGAGCAGTACTTC. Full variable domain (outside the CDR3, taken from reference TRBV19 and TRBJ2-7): DGGITQSPKYLFRKEGQNVTLSCEQNLNHDAMYWYRQDPGQGLRLIYYSQIVNDFQKGDIAEGYSVSREKKESFPLTVTSAQKNPTAFYLCASSNGQGSEQYFGPGTRLTVT.

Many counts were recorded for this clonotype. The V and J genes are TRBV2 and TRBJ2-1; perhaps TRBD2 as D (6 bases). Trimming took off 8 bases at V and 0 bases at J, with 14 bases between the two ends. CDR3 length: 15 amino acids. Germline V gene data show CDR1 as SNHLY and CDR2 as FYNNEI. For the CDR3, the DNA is TGTGCCAGCGCTGCTGGGAGGAGCTCCTACAATGAGCAGTTCTTC. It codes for CASAAGRSSYNEQFF. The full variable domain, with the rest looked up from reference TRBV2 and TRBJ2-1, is EPEVTQTPSHQVTQMGQEVILRCVPISNHLYFYWYRQILGQKVEFLVSFYNNEISEKSEIFDDQFSVERPDGSNFTLKIRSTKLEDSAMYFCASAAGRSSYNEQFFGPGTRLTVL.

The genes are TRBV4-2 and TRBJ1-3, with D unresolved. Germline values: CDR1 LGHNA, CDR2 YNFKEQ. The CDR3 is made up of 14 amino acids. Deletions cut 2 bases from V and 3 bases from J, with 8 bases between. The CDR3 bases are TGTGCCAGCAGCCAATCTACAATTGGAAACACCATATATTTT. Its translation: CASSQSTIGNTIYF.

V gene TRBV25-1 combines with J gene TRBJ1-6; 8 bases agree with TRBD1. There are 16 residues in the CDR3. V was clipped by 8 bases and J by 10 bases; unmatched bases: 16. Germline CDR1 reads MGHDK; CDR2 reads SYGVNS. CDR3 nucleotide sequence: TGTGCCAGCTTAAGCGCCGACAGGGGCGAGAGCTCACCCCTCCACTTT. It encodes CASLSADRGESSPLHF. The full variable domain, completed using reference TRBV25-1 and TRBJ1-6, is EADIYQTPRYLVIGTGKKITLECSQTMGHDKMYWYQQDPGMELHLIHYSYGVNSTEKGDLSSESTVSRIRTEHFPLTLESARPSHTSQYLCASLSADRGESSPLHFGNGTRLTVT.

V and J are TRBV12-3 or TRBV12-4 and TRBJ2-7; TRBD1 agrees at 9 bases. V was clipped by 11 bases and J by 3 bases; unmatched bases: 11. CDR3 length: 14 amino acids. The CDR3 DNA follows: TGTGCCTCCCGGTGGGGACAGGGATTCTACGAGCAGTACTTC. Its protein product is CASRWGQGFYEQYF.

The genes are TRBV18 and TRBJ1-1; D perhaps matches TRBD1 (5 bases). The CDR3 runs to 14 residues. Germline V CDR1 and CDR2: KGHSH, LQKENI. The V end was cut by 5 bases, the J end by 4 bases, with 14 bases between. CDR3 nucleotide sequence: TGTGCCAGCTCATACCGTCCCGGGGCCACTGAAGCTTTCTTT. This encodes CASSYRPGATEAFF.

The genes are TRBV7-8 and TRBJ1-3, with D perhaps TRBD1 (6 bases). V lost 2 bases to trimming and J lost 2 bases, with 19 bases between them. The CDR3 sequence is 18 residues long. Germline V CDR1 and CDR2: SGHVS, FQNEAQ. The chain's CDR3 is CASSLSRTALRPGNTIYF. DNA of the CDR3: TGTGCCAGCAGCTTAAGTCGGACAGCGTTACGACCTGGAAACACCATATATTTT.

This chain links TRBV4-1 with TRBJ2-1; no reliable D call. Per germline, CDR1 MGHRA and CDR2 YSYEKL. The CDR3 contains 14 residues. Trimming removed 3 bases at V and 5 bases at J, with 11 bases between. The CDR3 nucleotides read TGCGCCAGCAGCCAGCTTACAGTAAACAATGAGCAGTTCTTC. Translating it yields CASSQLTVNNEQFF.

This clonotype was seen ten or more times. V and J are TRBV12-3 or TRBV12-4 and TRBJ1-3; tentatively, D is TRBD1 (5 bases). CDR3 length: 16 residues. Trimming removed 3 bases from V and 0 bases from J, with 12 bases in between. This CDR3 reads CASSFWGTDSGNTIYF. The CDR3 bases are TGTGCCAGCAGTTTTTGGGGCACCGACTCTGGAAACACCATATATTTT.

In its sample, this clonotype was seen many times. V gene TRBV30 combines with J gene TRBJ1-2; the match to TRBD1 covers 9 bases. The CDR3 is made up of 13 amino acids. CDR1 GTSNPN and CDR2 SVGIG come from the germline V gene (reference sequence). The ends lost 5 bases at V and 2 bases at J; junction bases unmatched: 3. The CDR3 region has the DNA TGTGCCTGGGGGACAGGGATCAACTATGGCTACACCTTC. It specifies CAWGTGINYGYTF.

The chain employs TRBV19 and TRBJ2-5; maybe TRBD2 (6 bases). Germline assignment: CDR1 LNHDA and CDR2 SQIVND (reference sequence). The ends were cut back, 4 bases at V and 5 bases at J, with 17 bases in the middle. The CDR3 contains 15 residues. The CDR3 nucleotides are TGTGCCAGTAGTACCCCTACTAGCCTAGGGGAGACCCAGTACTTC. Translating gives CASSTPTSLGETQYF.

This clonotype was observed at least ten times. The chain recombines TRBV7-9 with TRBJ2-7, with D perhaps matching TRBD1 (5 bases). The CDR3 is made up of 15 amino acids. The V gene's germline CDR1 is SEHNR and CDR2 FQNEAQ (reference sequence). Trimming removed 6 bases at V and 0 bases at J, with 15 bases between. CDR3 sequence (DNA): TGTGCCAGCAGAACGACAGCGAAGTCCTCCTACGAGCAGTACTTC. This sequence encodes CASRTTAKSSYEQYF. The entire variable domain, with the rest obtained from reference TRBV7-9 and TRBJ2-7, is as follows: DTGVSQNPRHKITKRGQNVTFRCDPISEHNRLYWYRQTLGQGPEFLTYFQNEAQLEKSRLLSDRFSAERPKGSFSTLEIQRTEQGDSAMYLCASRTTAKSSYEQYFGPGTRLTVT.

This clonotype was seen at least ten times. The CDR3 spells CASSLLRTGGGHEQYF. The CDR3 bases are TGCGCCAGCAGCCTCCTTCGGACAGGGGGCGGGCACGAGCAGTACTTC. The chain has TRBV5-1 and TRBJ2-7, with 11 nucleotides matching TRBD1. This CDR3 is 16 amino acids long. CDR1 and CDR2 from the germline V gene are SGHRS and YFSETQ. Trimming at V came to 4 bases and at J to 5 bases, leaving 11 bases not matched to a gene.

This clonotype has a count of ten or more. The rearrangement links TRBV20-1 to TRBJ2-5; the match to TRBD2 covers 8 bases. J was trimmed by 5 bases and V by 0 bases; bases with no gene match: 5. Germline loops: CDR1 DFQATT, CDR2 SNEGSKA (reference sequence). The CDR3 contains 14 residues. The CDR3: CSARDGGASETQYF. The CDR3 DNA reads TGCAGTGCTAGAGACGGGGGGGCCAGTGAGACCCAGTACTTC.

CDR3 in DNA: TGTGCCAGCAGCCAGGAAGGGACCGCGACCTACGAGCAGTACTTC. Translating gives CASSQEGTATYEQYF. The V gene is TRBV14, the J gene TRBJ2-7, with D perhaps TRBD1 or TRBD2 (5 bases each). The V end was cut by 3 bases, the J end by 2 bases, with 14 bases between. The CDR3 consists of 15 residues. CDR1 and CDR2 (germline): SGHDN, FVKESK.

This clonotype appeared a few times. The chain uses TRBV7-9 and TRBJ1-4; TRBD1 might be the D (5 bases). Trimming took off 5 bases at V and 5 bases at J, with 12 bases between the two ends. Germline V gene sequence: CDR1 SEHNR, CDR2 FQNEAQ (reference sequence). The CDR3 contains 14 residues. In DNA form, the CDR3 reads TGTGCCAGCAGCCTCCATGGGGCGAATGAAAAACTGTTTTTT. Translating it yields CASSLHGANEKLFF.

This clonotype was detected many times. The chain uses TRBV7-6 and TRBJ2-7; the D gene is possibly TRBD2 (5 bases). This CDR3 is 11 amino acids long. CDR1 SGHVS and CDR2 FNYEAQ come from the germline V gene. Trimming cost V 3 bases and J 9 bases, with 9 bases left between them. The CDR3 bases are TGTGCCAGCAGCTTGGGAGCGGTGCAGTACTTC. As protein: CASSLGAVQYF. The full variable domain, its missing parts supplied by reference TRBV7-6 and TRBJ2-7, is GAGVSQSPRYKVTKRGQDVALRCDPISGHVSLYWYRQALGQGPEFLTYFNYEAQQDKSGLPNDRFSAERPEGSISTLTIQRTEQRDSAMYRCASSLGAVQYFGPGTRLTVT.

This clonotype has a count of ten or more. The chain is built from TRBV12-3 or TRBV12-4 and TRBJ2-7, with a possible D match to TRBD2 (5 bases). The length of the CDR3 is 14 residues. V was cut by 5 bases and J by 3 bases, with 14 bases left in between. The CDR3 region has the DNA TGTGCCAGCAGTACGGGAAGGCAGGTCTACGAGCAGTACTTC. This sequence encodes CASSTGRQVYEQYF.

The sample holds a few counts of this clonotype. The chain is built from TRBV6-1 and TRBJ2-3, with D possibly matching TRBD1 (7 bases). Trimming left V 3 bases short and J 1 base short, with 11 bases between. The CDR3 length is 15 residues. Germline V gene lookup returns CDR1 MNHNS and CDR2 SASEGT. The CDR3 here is CASSEQGGRTDTQYF. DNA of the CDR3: TGTGCCAGCAGTGAGCAGGGGGGACGCACAGATACGCAGTATTTT.

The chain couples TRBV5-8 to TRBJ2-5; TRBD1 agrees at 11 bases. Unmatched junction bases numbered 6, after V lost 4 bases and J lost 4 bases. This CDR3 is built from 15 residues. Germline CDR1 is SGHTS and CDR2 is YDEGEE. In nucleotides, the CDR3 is TGTGCCAGCAGCCTTCGGACAGGGGGCGTAGAGACCCAGTACTTC. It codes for CASSLRTGGVETQYF.

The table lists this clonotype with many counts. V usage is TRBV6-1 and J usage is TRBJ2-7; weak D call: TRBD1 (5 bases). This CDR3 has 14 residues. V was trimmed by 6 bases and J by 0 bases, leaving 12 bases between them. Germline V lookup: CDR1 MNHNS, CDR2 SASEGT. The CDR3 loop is CASRVGRDSYEQYF. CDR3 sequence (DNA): TGTGCCAGCAGGGTAGGCAGGGACTCCTACGAGCAGTACTTC.

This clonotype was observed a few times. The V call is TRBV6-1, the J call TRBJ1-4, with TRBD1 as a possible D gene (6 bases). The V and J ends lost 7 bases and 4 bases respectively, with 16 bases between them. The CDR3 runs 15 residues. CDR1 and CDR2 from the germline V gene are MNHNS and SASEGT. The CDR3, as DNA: TGTGCCAGCAAAACCGGGGGCGTCGGTAATGAAAAACTGTTTTTT. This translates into CASKTGGVGNEKLFF.